This TCR beta chain was sequenced for a study of siplizumab effects on memory and regulatory T cells. CDR3 size: 15 residues. Trimming shortened V by 1 base and J by 10 bases, and 17 bases separated the two germline ends. CDR1 and CDR2 (germline): LNHDA, SQIVND (reference sequence). Study results and caveats: For mappable alloreactive CD4+ clones, the mean Treg-derived fraction was 68.8% with siplizumab and under 35% in controls. The authors mapped only a minor fraction of alloreactive clones to unstimulated subsets.

Approximately 10^5 TCR templates were measured in each sample. Sequencing was performed with immunoSEQ multiplex PCR; in TCRdb, only in-frame clones are kept and a portion is missing. The sample records more than 85,000 clones, around nine tenths being singletons. Comment on this clone: The antigen is not known.

The sequence came from a human donor in good health. The source material was CD4+ T cells sorted from blood. This chain joins TRBV19 and TRBJ2-1, with no clear D. Here the CDR3 DNA reads TGTGCCAGTAGTATAGGGACGGTTAGAGGAGTCGAGCAGTTCTTC. Translation: CASSIGTVRGVEQFF.